The T cell receptor beta chain described here comes from a study of PD-1 blockade in mismatch repair-deficient tumors. Broader study findings: After pembrolizumab, tumor-resident clones rose rapidly, then generally contracted before radiologic responses.

Clones were read by immunoSEQ multiplex PCR, and TCRdb kept only the in-frame ones, dropping some. This table holds about 24,000 clones, over 80% found once. A note on this clone: Its antigen is not identified.

Germline V gene lookup returns CDR1 LNHNV and CDR2 YYDKDF (reference sequence). The germline V and J ends were trimmed by 4 bases and 1 base, with 4 bases remaining between them. This CDR3 has 13 amino acids. The sequence was collected from an adult with mismatch repair-deficient cancer. This sequence joins TRBV15 and TRBJ2-2; D unresolved. This sample comprised peripheral blood, obtained 12 weeks after starting pembrolizumab. Written as DNA, the CDR3 is TGTGCCACCAGCAACAGGAACACCGGGGAGCTGTTTTTT. Its translation: CATSNRNTGELFF.